This passage covers 11 T cell receptor beta chains from one sample sequenced in a study of T-cell reconstitution after alpha-beta-depleted transplantation in children. This sample's TCRbeta library carried unique molecular identifier barcodes. Each CDR3 protein gets one entry after TCRdb re-called the PCR reads with MiXCR. In the table there are fewer than 400,000 distinct CDR3 sequences, approximately 23% of which are singletons. Source: PBMCs, mostly from graft donor cells, taken 180 days after TCRalphabeta/CD19-depleted stem cell transplant. These receptors all stem from a male patient aged 5 to 17 who had a stem cell transplant for acute lymphoblastic leukemia, so the T cells may come from the graft donor.

This chain uses TRBV20-1 with TRBJ1-6; 11 bases map to TRBD1. Trimming at V came to 5 bases and at J to 4 bases, leaving 10 bases not matched to a gene. Germline CDR1 and CDR2: DFQATT and SNEGSKA (reference sequence). This CDR3 comprises 17 residues. The CDR3 bases are TGCAGTGCTGGGGACAGGGGGTATCCCTATTATAATTCACCCCTCCACTTT. It yields the protein CSAGDRGYPYYNSPLHF.

Regarding this clonotype: At one end the junction does not follow the germline gene, possibly because of a read error. This sequence joins TRBV3-1 and TRBJ2-7; 9 bases align to TRBD2. From germline, CDR1 is LGHDT and CDR2 YNNKEL (reference sequence). The CDR3 contains 15 residues. The CDR3 protein is CACSPWVAGAYEQYF. The CDR3 nucleotides are TGTGCCTGCAGCCCCTGGGTAGCGGGGGCCTACGAGCAGTACTTC.

The DNA of the CDR3 is TGTGCCAGCAGTTACCTTCAGGGAGGCTACGAGCAGTACTTC. The encoded protein is CASSYLQGGYEQYF. The chain couples TRBV6-5 to TRBJ2-7; the D gene is possibly TRBD2 (6 bases). Trimming left V 2 bases short and J 3 bases short, with 11 bases between. This CDR3 is 14 amino acids long. The germline V gene encodes CDR1 MNHEY and CDR2 SVGAGI.

This chain links TRBV20-1 with TRBJ2-1; D not resolved. Germline CDR1 reads DFQATT; CDR2 reads SNEGSKA (reference sequence). CDR3 length: 16 residues. Trimming took 1 base from V and 3 from J, leaving 16 bases between them. Here the CDR3 reads CSARVGALEGYNEQFF. The CDR3 coding sequence is TGCAGTGCTAGAGTCGGAGCCCTTGAAGGCTACAATGAGCAGTTCTTC.

The CDR3 DNA reads TGCGCCAGCAGCCTCGGGACAGGGAGGCACTATGGCTACACCTTC. Amino acid sequence: CASSLGTGRHYGYTF. The genes are TRBV5-1 and TRBJ1-2; TRBD1 agrees at 9 bases. The CDR3 runs 15 residues. The J segment lost 3 bases and the V segment lost 4 bases, leaving 7 bases of the junction unmatched. Looked up from germline, CDR1 is SGHRS and CDR2 is YFSETQ.

The V and J genes are TRBV9 and TRBJ2-2, with no clear D. CDR3 length: 13 residues. Deletions cut 2 bases from V and 4 bases from J, with 6 bases between. Germline lookup yields CDR1 SGDLS and CDR2 YYNGEE. For the CDR3, the DNA is TGTGCCAGCAGCGTCCGGACCACCGGGGAGCTGTTTTTT. Its protein product is CASSVRTTGELFF.

The chain employs TRBV9 and TRBJ1-2; D is unresolved. This CDR3 has 15 residues. The germline V and J ends were trimmed by 0 bases and 5 bases, with 14 bases remaining between them. Germline CDR1 and CDR2: SGDLS and YYNGEE. DNA for the CDR3: TGTGCCAGCAGCGTAGCCTTCGGTGGTTCTTATGGCTACACCTTC. The encoded protein is CASSVAFGGSYGYTF.

This clonotype was seen more than once but under ten times. This chain connects TRBV29-1 to TRBJ2-3; D not certain. The CDR3 length is 13 residues. Per the germline V gene, CDR1 is SQVTM and CDR2 is ANQGSEA. Trimming cost V 3 bases and J 3 bases, with 10 bases left between them. This chain's CDR3 is CSVDWLPTDTQYF. CDR3 DNA sequence: TGCAGCGTTGACTGGCTTCCGACAGATACGCAGTATTTT.

This clonotype was detected only a few times. The chain uses TRBV7-9 and TRBJ2-3; 12 bases align to TRBD2. Germline V gene lookup returns CDR1 SEHNR and CDR2 FQNEAQ (reference sequence). The CDR3 contains 17 residues. The trim removed 3 bases at V and 4 bases at J, leaving 8 bases unmatched. CDR3 in amino acids: CASSFPGLAGRADTQYF. The CDR3 DNA is TGTGCCAGCAGCTTCCCGGGACTAGCGGGTCGGGCAGATACGCAGTATTTT.

The V call is TRBV5-1, the J call TRBJ1-2; D remains unclear. This CDR3 contains 14 residues. V dropped 0 bases and J dropped 2 bases, with 8 bases sitting between them. The germline CDR1 and CDR2 sequences are SGHRS and YFSETQ. Written as DNA, the CDR3 is TGCGCCAGCAGCTTGGCGACGGCGAACTATGGCTACACCTTC. Amino acid sequence: CASSLATANYGYTF.

This clonotype was recorded a few times. This chain uses TRBV10-3 with TRBJ2-1, with 9 bases that match TRBD1. CDR1 and CDR2 from the germline V gene are ENHRY and SYGVKD. J was trimmed by 13 bases and V by 3 bases; bases with no gene match: 7. This CDR3 region has 13 residues. The CDR3 nucleotides read TGTGCCATCAGTGATCCCGGACAGGGGCTACAGTTCTTC. Its translation: CAISDPGQGLQFF.